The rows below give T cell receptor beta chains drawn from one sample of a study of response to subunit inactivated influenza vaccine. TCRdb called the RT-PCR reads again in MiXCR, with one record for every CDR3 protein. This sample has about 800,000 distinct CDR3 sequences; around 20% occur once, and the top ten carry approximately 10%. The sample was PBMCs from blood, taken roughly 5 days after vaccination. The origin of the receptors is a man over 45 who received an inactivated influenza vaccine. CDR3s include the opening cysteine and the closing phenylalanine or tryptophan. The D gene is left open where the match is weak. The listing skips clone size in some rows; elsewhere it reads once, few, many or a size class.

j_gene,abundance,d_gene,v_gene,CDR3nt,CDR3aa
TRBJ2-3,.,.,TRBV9,TGTGCCAGCAGCGTGGGCAGGGACACAGATACGCAGTATTTT,CASSVGRDTDTQYF
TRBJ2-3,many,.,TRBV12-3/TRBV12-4,TGTGCCAGCGGATGGGGTTGGGGCACAGATACGCAGTATTTT,CASGWGWGTDTQYF
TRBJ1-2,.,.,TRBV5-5,TGTGCCAGCAGCTTGGAGGGCAGGGGTGATGGCTACACCTTC,CASSLEGRGDGYTF
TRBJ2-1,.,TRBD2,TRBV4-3,TGCGCCAGCAGCCAAGAAGCGGGGGGTCTCTACAATGAGCAGTTCTTC,CASSQEAGGLYNEQFF
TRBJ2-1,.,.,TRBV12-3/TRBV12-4,TGTGCCAGCAGTTTAAGCGCTTCCTACAATGAGCAGTTCTTC,CASSLSASYNEQFF
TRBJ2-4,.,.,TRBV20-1,TGCAGTGCTAGGGACGGCGGGGCCAAAAACATTCAGTACTTC,CSARDGGAKNIQYF
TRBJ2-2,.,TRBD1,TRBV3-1,TGTGCCACAGGACAGGGTGGTGGCGGGGAGCTGTTTTTT,CATGQGGGGELFF
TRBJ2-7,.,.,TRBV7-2,TGTGCCAGCAGCCCCCCGGACTTGATCTCCTACGTGAAGCAGTACTTC,CASSPPDLISYVKQYF
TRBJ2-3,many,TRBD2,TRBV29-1,TGCAGCGTTGAAGATCCCCCGGGGGGTAGCGGGAGGGCCCTCGATACGCAGTATTTT,CSVEDPPGGSGRALDTQYF
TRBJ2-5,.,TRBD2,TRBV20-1,TGCAGTGCAAGAGTTGCGTCTAGCGGGGGGCGGGGGCCCCCACAAGAGACCCAGTACTTC,CSARVASSGGRGPPQETQYF
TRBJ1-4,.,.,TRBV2,TGTGCCAGCGGTTGGCAGGGAGGTTCCAATGAAAAACTGTTTTTT,CASGWQGGSNEKLFF
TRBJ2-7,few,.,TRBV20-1,TGCAGTGCTAGAGATGCGGGACTCCATCTCTCCTACGAGCAGTACTTC,CSARDAGLHLSYEQYF
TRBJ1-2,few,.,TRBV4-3,TGCGCCAGCAGCCAAGACCCTCGGGTGCGAGGCTACACCTTC,CASSQDPRVRGYTF
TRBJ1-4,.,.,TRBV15,TGTGCCACCAGCAGAGATATGAGGCAGGTTTCACTGTTTTTT,CATSRDMRQVSLFF
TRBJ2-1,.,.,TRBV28,TGTGCCAGCAGTTTAGCGGGAAGTGAGCAGTTCTTC,CASSLAGSEQFF
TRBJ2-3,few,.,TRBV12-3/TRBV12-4,TGTGCCAGCGGGGGGGCGGGGGATGATACGCAGTATTTT,CASGGAGDDTQYF
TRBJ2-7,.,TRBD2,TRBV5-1,TGCGCCAGTAAAAGCGGGGCAGAGAGTCCCTACGAGCAGTACTTC,CASKSGAESPYEQYF
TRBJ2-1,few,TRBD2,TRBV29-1,TGCAGCGTTATTGTAGCGGGGATATGGGGGTTCTTC,CSVIVAGIWGFF
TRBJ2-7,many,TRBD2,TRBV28,TGTGCCAGCGGAGGACTAGCCGGCGAGCAGTACTTC,CASGGLAGEQYF
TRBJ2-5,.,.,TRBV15,TGTGCCACCAGCAGAGATTCAGGGTTCCAAGAGACCCAGTACTTC,CATSRDSGFQETQYF
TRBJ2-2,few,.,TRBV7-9,TGTGCCAGCAACACCGGGACGGGGAACACCGGGGAGCTGTTTTTT,CASNTGTGNTGELFF
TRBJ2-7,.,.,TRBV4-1,TGCGCCAGCAGCCAAGTGCAGGAGTCCTACGAGCAGTACTTC,CASSQVQESYEQYF
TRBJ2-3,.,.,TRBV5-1,TGCACCAGCAGCTGGGAAATAGCGCCTGCAAGCACAGATACGCAGTATTTT,CTSSWEIAPASTDTQYF
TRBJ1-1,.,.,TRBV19,TGTGCCAGTAGTATAGATCGGGGGGACGAAGCTTTCTTT,CASSIDRGDEAFF
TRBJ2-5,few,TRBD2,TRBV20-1,TGCAGTGCTAGAGATGTCCTAGCGGGGGACTCGGAGACCCAGTACTTC,CSARDVLAGDSETQYF
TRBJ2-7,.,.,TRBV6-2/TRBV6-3,TGTGCCAGCAGCCCGGGGCCTTTATTTTTCTACGAGCAGTACTTC,CASSPGPLFFYEQYF
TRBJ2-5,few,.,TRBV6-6,TGTGCCAGCAGTTACTCGAGCTTGGAGACCCAGTACTTC,CASSYSSLETQYF
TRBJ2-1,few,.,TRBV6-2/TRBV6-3,TGTGCCAGCAGTTACAAGGTGGGAGTGGCCCTCGATGAGCAGTTCTTC,CASSYKVGVALDEQFF
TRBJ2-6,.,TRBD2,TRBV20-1,TGCAGTGCTCAGTCCTGGCGGGGGGGGGCCGGGGCCAACGTCCTGACTTTC,CSAQSWRGGAGANVLTF
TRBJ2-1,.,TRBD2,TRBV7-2,TGTGCCAGCAGGATCCCGGGACTAGTGGCCAATGAGCAGTTCTTC,CASRIPGLVANEQFF
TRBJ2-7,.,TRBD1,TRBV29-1,TGCAGCGTTGAAGCGGTGGGGACAGGGGAGGGTCTCGAGCAGTACTTC,CSVEAVGTGEGLEQYF
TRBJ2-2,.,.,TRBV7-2,TGTGCCAGCAGCCCCCATTTCAAGTCCGAACTCGGGGAGCTGTTTTTT,CASSPHFKSELGELFF
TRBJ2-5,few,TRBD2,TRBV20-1,TGCAGTGCTAGAGGGGGGGGGGAAGAGACCCAGTACTTC,CSARGGGEETQYF